This T cell receptor (beta chain) was documented in a study of control samples from healthy donors and cancer patients. The length of the CDR3 is 13 residues. V dropped 2 bases and J dropped 4 bases, with 6 bases sitting between them. CDR1 and CDR2 (germline): MNHNY, SVGAGI (reference sequence). Sequencing used immunoSEQ multiplex PCR; TCRdb keeps in-frame clones, though not all of them. Among 150,000 or so clones, 80% to 95% were seen once, and the ten largest hold 5.5%. The sample was blood. The chain links TRBV6-6 to TRBJ1-5; D unclear. This TCR was recovered from a man aged 18 to 29 in good health. CDR3 nucleotide sequence: TGTGCCAGCAGTTACGCAGGAAATCAGCCCCAGCATTTT. It is translated as CASSYAGNQPQHF.